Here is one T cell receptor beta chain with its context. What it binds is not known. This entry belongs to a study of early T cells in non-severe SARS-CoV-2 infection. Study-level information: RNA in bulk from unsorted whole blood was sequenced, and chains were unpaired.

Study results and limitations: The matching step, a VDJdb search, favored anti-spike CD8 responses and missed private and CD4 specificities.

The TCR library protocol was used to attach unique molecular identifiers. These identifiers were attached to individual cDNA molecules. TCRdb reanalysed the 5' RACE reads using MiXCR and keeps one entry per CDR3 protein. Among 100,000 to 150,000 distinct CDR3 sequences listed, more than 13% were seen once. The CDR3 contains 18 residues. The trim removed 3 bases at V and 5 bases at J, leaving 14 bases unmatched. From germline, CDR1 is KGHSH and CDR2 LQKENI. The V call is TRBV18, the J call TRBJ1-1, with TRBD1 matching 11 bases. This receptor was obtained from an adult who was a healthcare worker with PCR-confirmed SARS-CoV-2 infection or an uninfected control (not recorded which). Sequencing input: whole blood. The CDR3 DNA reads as TGTGCCAGCTCACCTCCCCCAGGGACAGGGGGGGGTAGGACTGAAGCTTTCTTT. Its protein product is CASSPPPGTGGGRTEAFF. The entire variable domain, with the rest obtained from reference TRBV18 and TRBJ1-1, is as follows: NAGVMQNPRHLVRRRGQEARLRCSPMKGHSHVYWYRQLPEEGLKFMVYLQKENIIDESGMPKERFSAEFPKEGPSILRIQQVVRGDSAAYFCASSPPPGTGGGRTEAFFGQGTRLTVV.